This entry is about one T cell receptor (beta chain). Its matching antigen is unknown. Time point reported: peripheral blood 6 weeks after treatment start. Urothelial carcinoma in patients was locally advanced or metastatic. These data come from a study of PD-L1 blockade in urothelial cancer. On the study more broadly: The analyses of blood took place 3 weeks (second dose) and 6 weeks after treatment start. General study results and limits: At the 3-week point, tumor-associated blood clones expanded more in durable-benefit patients.

Losses at the gene ends were 3 bases for V and 11 bases for J; bases not matched to a gene: 9. Germline assignment: CDR1 SGHNT and CDR2 YYREEE (reference sequence). This CDR3 region has 15 residues. Sequenced by immunoSEQ multiplex PCR; TCRdb stores in-frame clones only, minus some. The sample shows some 110,000 clones, 85% to 95% of them seen only once. The sequencing here drew on PBMCs, taken around atezolizumab (anti-PD-L1) treatment. The chain recombines TRBV5-4 with TRBJ2-6; 9 bases line up with TRBD1. The receptor was derived from a man aged 55-75 years with urothelial cancer. The CDR3 protein is CASSSGTGSNDVLTF. The CDR3 nucleotides read TGTGCCAGCAGCTCCGGGACAGGGAGCAATGACGTCCTGACTTTC.